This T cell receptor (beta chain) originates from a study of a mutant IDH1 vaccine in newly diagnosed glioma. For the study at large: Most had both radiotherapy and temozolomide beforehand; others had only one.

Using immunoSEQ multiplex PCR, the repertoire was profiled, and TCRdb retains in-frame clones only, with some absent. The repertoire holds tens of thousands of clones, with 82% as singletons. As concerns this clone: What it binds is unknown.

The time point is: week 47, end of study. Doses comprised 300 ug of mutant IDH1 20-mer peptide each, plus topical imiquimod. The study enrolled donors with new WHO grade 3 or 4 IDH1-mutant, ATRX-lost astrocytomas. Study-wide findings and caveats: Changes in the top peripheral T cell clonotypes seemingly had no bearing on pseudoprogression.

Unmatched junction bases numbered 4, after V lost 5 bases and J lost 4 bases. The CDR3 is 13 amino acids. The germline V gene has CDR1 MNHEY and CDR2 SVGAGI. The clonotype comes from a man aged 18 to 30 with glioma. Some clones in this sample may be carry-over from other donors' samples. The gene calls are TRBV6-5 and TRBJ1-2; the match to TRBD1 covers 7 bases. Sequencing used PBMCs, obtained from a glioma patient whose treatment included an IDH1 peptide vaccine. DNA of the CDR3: TGTGCCAGCAGTCCGGACAGGCTCTATGGCTACACCTTC. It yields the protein CASSPDRLYGYTF.